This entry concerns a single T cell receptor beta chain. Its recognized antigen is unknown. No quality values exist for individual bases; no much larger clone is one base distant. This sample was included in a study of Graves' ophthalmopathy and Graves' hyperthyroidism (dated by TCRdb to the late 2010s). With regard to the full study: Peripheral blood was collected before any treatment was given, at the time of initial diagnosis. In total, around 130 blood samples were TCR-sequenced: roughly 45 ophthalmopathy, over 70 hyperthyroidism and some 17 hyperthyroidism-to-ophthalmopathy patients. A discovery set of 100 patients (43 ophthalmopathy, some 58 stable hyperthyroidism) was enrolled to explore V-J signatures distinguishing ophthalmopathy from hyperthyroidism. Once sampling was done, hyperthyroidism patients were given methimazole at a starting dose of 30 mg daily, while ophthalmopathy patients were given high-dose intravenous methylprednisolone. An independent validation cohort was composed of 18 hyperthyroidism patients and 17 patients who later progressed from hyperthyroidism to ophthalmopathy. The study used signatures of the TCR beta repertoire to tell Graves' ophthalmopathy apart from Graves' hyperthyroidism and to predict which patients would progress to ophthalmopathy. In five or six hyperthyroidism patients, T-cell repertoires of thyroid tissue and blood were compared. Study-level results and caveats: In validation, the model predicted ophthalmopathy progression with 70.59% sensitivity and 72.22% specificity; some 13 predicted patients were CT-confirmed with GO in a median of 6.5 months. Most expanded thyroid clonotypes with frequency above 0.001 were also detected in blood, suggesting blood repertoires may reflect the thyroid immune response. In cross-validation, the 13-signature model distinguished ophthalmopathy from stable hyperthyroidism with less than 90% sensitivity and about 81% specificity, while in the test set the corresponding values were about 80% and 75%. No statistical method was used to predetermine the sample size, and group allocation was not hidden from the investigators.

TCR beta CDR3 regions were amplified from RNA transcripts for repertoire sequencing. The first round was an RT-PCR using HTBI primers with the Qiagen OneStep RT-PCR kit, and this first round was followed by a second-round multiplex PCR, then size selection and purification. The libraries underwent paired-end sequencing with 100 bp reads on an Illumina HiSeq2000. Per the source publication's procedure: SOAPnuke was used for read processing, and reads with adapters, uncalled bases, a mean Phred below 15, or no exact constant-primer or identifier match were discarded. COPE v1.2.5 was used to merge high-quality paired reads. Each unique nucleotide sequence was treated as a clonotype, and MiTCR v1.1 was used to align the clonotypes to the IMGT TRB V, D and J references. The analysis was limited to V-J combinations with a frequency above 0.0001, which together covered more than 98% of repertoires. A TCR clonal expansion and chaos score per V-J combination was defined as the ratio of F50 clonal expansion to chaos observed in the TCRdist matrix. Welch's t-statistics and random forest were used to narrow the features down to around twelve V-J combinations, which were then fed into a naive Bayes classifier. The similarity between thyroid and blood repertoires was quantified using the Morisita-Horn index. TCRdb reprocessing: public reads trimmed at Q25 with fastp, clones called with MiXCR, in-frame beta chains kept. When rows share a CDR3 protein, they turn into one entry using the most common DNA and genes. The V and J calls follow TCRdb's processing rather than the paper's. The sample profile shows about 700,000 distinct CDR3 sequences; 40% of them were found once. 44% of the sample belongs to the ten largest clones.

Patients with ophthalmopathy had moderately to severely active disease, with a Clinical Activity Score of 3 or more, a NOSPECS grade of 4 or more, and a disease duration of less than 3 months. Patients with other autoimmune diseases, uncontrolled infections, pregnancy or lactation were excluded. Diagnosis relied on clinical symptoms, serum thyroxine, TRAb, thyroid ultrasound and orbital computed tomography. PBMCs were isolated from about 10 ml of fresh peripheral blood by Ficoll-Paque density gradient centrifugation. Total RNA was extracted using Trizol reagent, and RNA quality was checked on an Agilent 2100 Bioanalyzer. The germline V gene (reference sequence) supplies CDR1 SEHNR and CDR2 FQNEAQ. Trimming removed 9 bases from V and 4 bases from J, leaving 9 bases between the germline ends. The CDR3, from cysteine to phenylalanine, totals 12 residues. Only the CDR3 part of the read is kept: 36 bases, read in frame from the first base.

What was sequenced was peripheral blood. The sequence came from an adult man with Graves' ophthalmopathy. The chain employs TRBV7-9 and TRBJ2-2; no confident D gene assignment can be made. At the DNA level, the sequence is TGTGCCAGTGGCCGGAGCACCGGGGAGCTGTTTTTT. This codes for CASGRSTGELFF.